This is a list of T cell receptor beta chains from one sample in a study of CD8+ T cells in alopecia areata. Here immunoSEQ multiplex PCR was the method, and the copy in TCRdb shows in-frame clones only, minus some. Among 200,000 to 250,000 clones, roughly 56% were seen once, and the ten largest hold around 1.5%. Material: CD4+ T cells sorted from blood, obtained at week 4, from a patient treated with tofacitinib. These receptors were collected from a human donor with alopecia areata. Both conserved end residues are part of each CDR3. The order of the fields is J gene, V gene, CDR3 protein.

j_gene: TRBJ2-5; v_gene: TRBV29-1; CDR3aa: CSPRLGETQYF
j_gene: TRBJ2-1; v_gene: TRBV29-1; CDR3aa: CSGLTGGNEQFF
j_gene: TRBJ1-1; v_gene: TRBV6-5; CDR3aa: CASSYSRQNTEAFF
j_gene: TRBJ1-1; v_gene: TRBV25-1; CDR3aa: CASSESKLMNTEAFF
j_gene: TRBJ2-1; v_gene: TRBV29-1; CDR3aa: CSVGGTGGHEQFF
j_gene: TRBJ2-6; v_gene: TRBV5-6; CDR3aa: CASSAINSGANVLTF
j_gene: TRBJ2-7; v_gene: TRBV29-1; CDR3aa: CSVVALSSYEQYF
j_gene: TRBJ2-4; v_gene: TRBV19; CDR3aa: CASSPLADRKNIQYF
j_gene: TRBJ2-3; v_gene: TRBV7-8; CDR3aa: CASSLVAPDTQYF
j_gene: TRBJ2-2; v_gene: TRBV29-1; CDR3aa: CSGRTSGTGELFF
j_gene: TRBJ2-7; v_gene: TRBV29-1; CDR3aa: CSVAPSRSHEQYF
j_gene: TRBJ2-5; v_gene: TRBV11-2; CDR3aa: CASSLERVETQYF
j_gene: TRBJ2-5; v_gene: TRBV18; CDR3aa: CASSSGLAGKETQYF
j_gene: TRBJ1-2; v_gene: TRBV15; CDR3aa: CATSRDTGGYTF
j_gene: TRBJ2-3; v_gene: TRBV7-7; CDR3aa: CASSKDGGVGDTQYF
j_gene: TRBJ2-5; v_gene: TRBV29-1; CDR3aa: CSVDTGGETQYF
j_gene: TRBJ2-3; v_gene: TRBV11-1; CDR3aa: CASSLKGPTDTQYF
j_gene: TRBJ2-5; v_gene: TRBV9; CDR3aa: CASSTDRDTQYF
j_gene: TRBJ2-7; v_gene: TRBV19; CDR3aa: CAISPGTGYEQYF
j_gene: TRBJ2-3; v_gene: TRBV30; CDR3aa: CAWSVLGDTQYF
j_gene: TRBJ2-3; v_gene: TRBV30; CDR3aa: CAWSVGTDTQYF
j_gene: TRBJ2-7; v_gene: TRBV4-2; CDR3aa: CASSLGGTAAYEQYF
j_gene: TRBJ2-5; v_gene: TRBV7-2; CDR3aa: CASSKVQETQYF
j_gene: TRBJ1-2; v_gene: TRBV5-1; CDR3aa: CASSLFPDTDYGYTF
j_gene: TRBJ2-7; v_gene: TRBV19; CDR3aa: CASSTDRGKEQYF
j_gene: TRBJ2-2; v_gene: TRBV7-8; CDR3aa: CASSLGTGELFF
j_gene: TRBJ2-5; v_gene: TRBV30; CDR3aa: CAWSRILPGQQETQYF
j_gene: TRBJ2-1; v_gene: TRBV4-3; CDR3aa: CASSLSGGSYNEQFF
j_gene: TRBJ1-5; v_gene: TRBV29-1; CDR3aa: CSVKLNSNQPQHF
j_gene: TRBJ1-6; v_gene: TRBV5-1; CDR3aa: CASSPQSGGDNSPLHF
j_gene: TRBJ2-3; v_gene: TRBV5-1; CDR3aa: CASSLDGDHPRQYF
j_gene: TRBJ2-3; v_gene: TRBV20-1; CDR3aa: CSALDRATQYF
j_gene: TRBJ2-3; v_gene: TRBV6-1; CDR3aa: CASSLAGRTDTQYF
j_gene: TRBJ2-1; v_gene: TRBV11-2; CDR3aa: CASSGKDRATVEQFF
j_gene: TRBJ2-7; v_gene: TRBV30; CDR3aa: CAWSRDEQYF
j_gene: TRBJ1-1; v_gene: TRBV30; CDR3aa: CAWSVRRGGEAFF
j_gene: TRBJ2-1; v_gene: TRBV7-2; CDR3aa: CASSQFLDYNEQFF
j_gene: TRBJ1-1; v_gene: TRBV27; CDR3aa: CASSLGGVGTEAFF
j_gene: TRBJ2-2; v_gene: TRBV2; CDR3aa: CASSGQGATGELFF
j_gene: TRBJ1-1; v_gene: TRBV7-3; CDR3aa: CASSLNPGQGVAFF
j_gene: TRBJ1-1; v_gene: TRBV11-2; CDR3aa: CASSLRRAGAGTEAFF
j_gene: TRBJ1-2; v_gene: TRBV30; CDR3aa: CAWSQGDGGYTF
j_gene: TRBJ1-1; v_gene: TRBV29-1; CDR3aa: CSALPTIDTEAFF
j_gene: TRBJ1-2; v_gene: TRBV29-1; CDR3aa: CSVGGLSNYGYTF
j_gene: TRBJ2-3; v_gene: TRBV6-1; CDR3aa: CASSDVGGSTDTQYF
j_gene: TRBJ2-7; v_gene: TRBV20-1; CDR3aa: CSASALDEQYF
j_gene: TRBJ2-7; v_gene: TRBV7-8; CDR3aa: CASMGEWSYEQYF
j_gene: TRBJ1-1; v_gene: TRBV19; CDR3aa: CASKVGGDEMNTEAFF
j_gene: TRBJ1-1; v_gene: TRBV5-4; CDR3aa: CASIVRPGSTEAFF
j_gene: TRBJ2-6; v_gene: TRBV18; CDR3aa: CASSTSDRVLGGANVLTF
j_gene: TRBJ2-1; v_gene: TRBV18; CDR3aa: CASSPFRQGAYNEQFF
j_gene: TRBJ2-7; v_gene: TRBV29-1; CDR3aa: CSVEDLSKEYF
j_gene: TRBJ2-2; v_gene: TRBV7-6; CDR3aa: CASSLDKQRNTGELFF
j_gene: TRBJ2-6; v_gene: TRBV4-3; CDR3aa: CASSQESHLGPGANVLTF
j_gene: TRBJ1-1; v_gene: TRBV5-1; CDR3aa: CASSPIDGNTEAFF